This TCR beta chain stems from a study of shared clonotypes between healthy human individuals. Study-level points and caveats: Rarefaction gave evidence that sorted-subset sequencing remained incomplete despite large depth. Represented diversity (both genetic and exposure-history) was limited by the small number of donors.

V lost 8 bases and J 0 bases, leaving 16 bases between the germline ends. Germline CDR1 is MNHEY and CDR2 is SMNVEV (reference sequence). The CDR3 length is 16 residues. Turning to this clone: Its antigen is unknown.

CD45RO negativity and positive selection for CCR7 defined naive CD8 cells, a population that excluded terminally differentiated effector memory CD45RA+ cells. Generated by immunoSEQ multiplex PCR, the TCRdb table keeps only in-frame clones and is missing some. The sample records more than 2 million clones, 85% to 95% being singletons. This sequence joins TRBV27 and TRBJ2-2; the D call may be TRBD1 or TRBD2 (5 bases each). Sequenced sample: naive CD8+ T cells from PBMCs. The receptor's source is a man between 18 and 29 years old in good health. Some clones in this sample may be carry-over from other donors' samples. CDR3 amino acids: CASSPPGAANTGELFF. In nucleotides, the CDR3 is TGTGCCAGCTCCCCCCCCGGGGCGGCGAACACCGGGGAGCTGTTTTTT.